The 20 T cell receptor beta chains in this list originate from one sample, sequenced in a study of blood T cell repertoires in COVID-19. Sequenced by immunoSEQ multiplex PCR; TCRdb stores in-frame clones only, minus some. The table shows 100,000 to 120,000 clones, with about 72% occurring only once. Input material: peripheral blood. These receptors were obtained from a woman aged 55-75 years with acute or convalescent COVID-19.

The chain joins TRBV2 to TRBJ1-6; 10 bases agree with TRBD1. Germline CDR1 SNHLY, CDR2 FYNNEI. Unmatched junction bases numbered 4, after V lost 4 bases and J lost 7 bases. This CDR3 has 15 amino acids. The CDR3 protein is CASSGDRGTNSPLHF. CDR3 bases: TGTGCCAGCAGTGGGGACAGGGGAACAAATTCACCCCTCCACTTT.

The sample holds one count of this clone. The chain employs TRBV28 and TRBJ2-2; the match to TRBD2 covers 9 bases. This CDR3 contains 16 residues. With V trimmed by 4 bases and J by 3 bases, 6 bases remained unmatched. Germline V lookup: CDR1 MDHEN, CDR2 SYDVKM. The CDR3 here is CASSYQRGAYTGELFF. CDR3 coding DNA: TGTGCCAGCAGTTATCAGCGGGGGGCATACACCGGGGAGCTGTTTTTT. Full variable domain (missing parts from reference TRBV28 and TRBJ2-2): DVKVTQSSRYLVKRTGEKVFLECVQDMDHENMFWYRQDPGLGLRLIYFSYDVKMKEKGDIPEGYSVSREKKERFSLILESASTNQTSMYLCASSYQRGAYTGELFFGEGSRLTVL.

The chain recombines TRBV6-6 with TRBJ1-1, with TRBD1 matching over 7 bases. This CDR3 contains 12 residues. The trim removed 8 bases at V and 10 bases at J, leaving 10 bases unmatched. Germline CDR1 reads MNHNY; CDR2 reads SVGAGI (reference sequence). The CDR3 sequence is CASEVRGHGAFF. For the CDR3, the DNA is TGTGCCAGCGAGGTGAGGGGGCATGGAGCTTTCTTT.

The chain recombines TRBV10-3 with TRBJ1-1; 9 nucleotides align to TRBD1. Germline assignment: CDR1 ENHRY and CDR2 SYGVKD. Trimming cost V 4 bases and J 3 bases; bases outside gene matches: 3. This CDR3 is 14 amino acids long. The CDR3: CAISAGDRDTEAFF. The DNA of the CDR3 is TGTGCCATCAGTGCCGGGGACAGGGACACTGAAGCTTTCTTT.

The chain carries TRBV3-1 (or the pseudogene TRBV3-2) and TRBJ1-1; a possible D gene is TRBD1 (5 bases). The CDR3 has 14 residues. The germline CDR1 and CDR2 sequences are LGHDT and YNNKEL (reference sequence). The germline V and J ends were trimmed by 4 bases and 3 bases, with 12 bases remaining between them. The CDR3 reads CASSPYGGHTEAFF. The CDR3 DNA follows: TGTGCCAGCAGCCCCTACGGGGGACACACTGAAGCTTTCTTT.

The genes are TRBV9 and TRBJ1-6; tentatively, D is TRBD1 (5 bases). V was pared by 6 bases and J by 0 bases, with 10 bases between. From germline, CDR1 is SGDLS and CDR2 YYNGEE. This CDR3 region has 15 residues. The CDR3 here is CASNRQSSYNSPLHF. The CDR3, as DNA: TGTGCCAGCAACCGACAGAGCTCCTATAATTCACCCCTCCACTTT.

This clone was seen only once. The chain links TRBV9 to TRBJ1-6; no reliable D call. Trimming removed 0 bases at V and 4 bases at J, with 8 bases between. This CDR3 is 15 amino acids long. Germline CDR1 SGDLS, CDR2 YYNGEE. CDR3 in amino acids: CASSVGTRYNSPLHF. CDR3 in DNA: TGTGCCAGCAGCGTAGGAACTCGTTATAATTCACCCCTCCACTTT.

This clone was counted once. The chain recombines TRBV2 with TRBJ1-1, with TRBD1 matching over 10 bases. This CDR3 has 16 residues. CDR1 and CDR2 from the germline V gene are SNHLY and FYNNEI. Trimming removed 11 bases from V and 2 bases from J; junction bases left unmatched: 14. CDR3 residues: CAVLGTGVGLNTEAFF. In nucleotides, the CDR3 is TGTGCCGTATTGGGGACAGGGGTAGGCTTAAACACTGAAGCTTTCTTT.

Of note for this clone: Relative to the germline gene, one junction end is altered; a read error may explain this. The gene calls are TRBV19 and TRBJ2-1, with TRBD1 matching 9 bases. Germline assignment: CDR1 LNHDA and CDR2 SQIVND (reference sequence). The CDR3 runs to 15 residues. CDR3 amino acids: CASRIGTGLYNEQFF. CDR3 coding DNA: TGTGCCAGTAGGATAGGGACAGGGCTTTACAATGAGCAGTTCTTC.

This clone was seen a handful of times. The chain combines TRBV19 with TRBJ1-3; no reliable D call. Per the germline V gene, CDR1 is LNHDA and CDR2 is SQIVND (reference sequence). The V and J ends lost 5 bases and 3 bases respectively, with 8 bases between them. CDR3 length: 13 residues. The CDR3 nucleotides are TGTGCCAGTAGTCCCCTCTTTGGAAACACCATATATTTT. Its protein is CASSPLFGNTIYF.

The chain joins TRBV29-1 to TRBJ2-7; 12 bases agree with TRBD2. The CDR3 has 14 residues. Germline assignment: CDR1 SQVTM and CDR2 ANQGSEA. The V gene end was trimmed by 1 base and the J gene end by 2 bases; junction bases not matched to a gene: 0. CDR3 sequence: CSVEGTSGTYEQYF. CDR3 nucleotide sequence: TGCAGCGTTGAAGGGACTAGCGGGACCTACGAGCAGTACTTC.

The chain links TRBV30 to TRBJ1-2; D might be TRBD1 (6 bases). This CDR3 spans 13 amino acids. V gave up 2 bases and J gave up 6 bases, with 13 bases separating them. CDR1 and CDR2 from the germline V gene are GTSNPN and SVGIG (reference sequence). CDR3 sequence: CAWSRSGDDGYTF. The CDR3 DNA sequence: TGTGCCTGGAGTAGGTCAGGGGACGATGGCTACACCTTC.

This rearrangement joins TRBV4-3 to TRBJ1-2; the D gene is possibly TRBD1 (6 bases). The germline CDR1 and CDR2 sequences are LGHNA and YSLEER. Trimming shortened V by 3 bases and J by 7 bases, and 15 bases separated the two germline ends. The CDR3 contains 14 residues. The CDR3 sequence: CASSHGRGLSGYTF. The DNA of the CDR3 is TGCGCCAGCAGCCATGGCAGGGGCTTGAGTGGCTACACCTTC.

The chain has TRBV19 and TRBJ2-1; 9 bases match TRBD1. With V trimmed by 3 bases and J by 5 bases, 5 bases remained unmatched. The CDR3 has 15 amino acids. Germline lookup yields CDR1 LNHDA and CDR2 SQIVND (reference sequence). The CDR3 reads CASSIGTGRDNEQFF. The CDR3 DNA sequence: TGTGCCAGTAGTATCGGGACAGGGAGGGACAATGAGCAGTTCTTC.

The chain uses TRBV10-3 and TRBJ1-6; D possibly corresponds to TRBD1 (5 bases). The germline V gene has CDR1 ENHRY and CDR2 SYGVKD. Trimming stripped 6 bases from V and 5 bases from J, with 11 bases between. The CDR3 is 14 residues long. The CDR3 here is CAISPGTDNSPLHF. The CDR3 DNA is TGTGCCATCAGCCCGGGGACTGATAATTCACCCCTCCACTTT.

The CDR3 loop reads CASSSRDGTGVSYNSPLHF. CDR3 DNA: TGTGCCAGCAGCTCAAGAGACGGGACGGGGGTTTCCTATAATTCACCCCTCCACTTT. This chain uses TRBV9 with TRBJ1-6; D is perhaps TRBD1 (5 bases). The V gene's germline CDR1 is SGDLS and CDR2 YYNGEE. The CDR3 length is 19 residues. With 4 bases removed from V and 1 base from J, the gap between germline ends came to 21 bases.

V usage is TRBV3-1 (or the pseudogene TRBV3-2) and J usage is TRBJ2-2, with 9 bases identical to TRBD2. Germline-derived CDR1 and CDR2 are LGHDT and YNNKEL (reference sequence). V trimming: 4 bases; J trimming: 5 bases; junction bases outside the gene matches: 5. The CDR3 is made up of 15 amino acids. CDR3 in amino acids: CASSRDSGGTGELFF. The CDR3 DNA is TGTGCCAGCAGCCGGGACAGCGGGGGGACCGGGGAGCTGTTTTTT.

The V gene is TRBV6-2 or TRBV6-3, the J gene TRBJ2-2; perhaps TRBD1 as D (5 bases). This CDR3 has 19 residues. Looked up from germline, CDR1 is MNHEY and CDR2 is SVGEGT. The V end lost 0 bases, the J end lost 3 bases, and 20 bases lay between the germline ends. For the CDR3, the DNA is TGTGCCAGCAGTTACTCGACGGGCAGGGTAGGAATTTACACCGGGGAGCTGTTTTTT. This translates into CASSYSTGRVGIYTGELFF.

This clone appeared a single time. The rearrangement joins TRBV11-1 to TRBJ1-1; D gene uncertain. Germline assignment: CDR1 SGHAT and CDR2 FQDESV (reference sequence). The CDR3 loop spans 12 amino acids. Trimming cost V 5 bases and J 7 bases, with 11 bases left between them. This chain's CDR3 is CASSLAMSEAFF. The DNA of the CDR3 is TGTGCCAGCAGCCTTGCTATGAGTGAAGCTTTCTTT.

The rearrangement links TRBV18 to TRBJ1-5, with D maybe TRBD1 (6 bases). CDR3 length equals 13 residues. V shed 5 bases and J shed 5 bases, with 10 bases lying between them. The germline gives CDR1 KGHSH, CDR2 LQKENI. The CDR3 coding sequence is TGTGCCAGCTCAGGACAGTACGATCAGCCCCAGCATTTT. Translated: CASSGQYDQPQHF. Using reference TRBV18 and TRBJ1-5 for the parts outside the CDR3, the full variable domain is NAGVMQNPRHLVRRRGQEARLRCSPMKGHSHVYWYRQLPEEGLKFMVYLQKENIIDESGMPKERFSAEFPKEGPSILRIQQVVRGDSAAYFCASSGQYDQPQHFGDGTRLSIL.